Included here is one T cell receptor (beta chain) sequence, with context. The sample comes from a study of early T cells in non-severe SARS-CoV-2 infection. V gave up 4 bases and J gave up 3 bases, with 12 bases separating them. The CDR3 has 14 residues. CDR1 SGHRS and CDR2 YFSETQ come from the germline V gene. TCRdb re-derived calls from the 5' RACE reads in MiXCR, one entry per CDR3 protein. The table lists 100,000 to 150,000 distinct CDR3 sequences, around 14% of them singletons, with about a fifth in the top ten. The chain has TRBV5-1 and TRBJ2-3, with D perhaps TRBD1 (6 bases). This receptor was identified in an adult who was a healthcare worker with PCR-confirmed SARS-CoV-2 infection or an uninfected control (not recorded which). Sequencing used whole blood. CDR3 sequence (DNA): TGCGCCAGCAGCCCAGGGGACGGAACAGATACGCAGTATTTT. It yields the protein CASSPGDGTDTQYF.